The T cell receptor beta chain described here comes from a study of metastatic and nonmetastatic thyroid tumors. The overall study: Across blood and tumor or nodule tissue, repertoires from malignant and benign thyroid patients were compared with one another. Study outcomes and limitations: For both blood and tumor, malignant thyroid tumors reportedly showed significantly higher TCR beta diversity than benign nodules did.

This clone was picked up a small number of times. Its antigen remains unidentified. A junction boundary mismatches the germline segment, possibly from a read error. Germline loops: CDR1 MGHRA, CDR2 YSYEKL. The CDR3 is 16 residues long. Before thyroid surgery, none of the patients had received any treatment. In the source study's methods: A classifier for distant metastasis in papillary thyroid cancer was constructed using CDR3 differences observed across clinicopathological groups. TCRdb re-processed the PCR reads through MiXCR. None of the V and J calls come from the authors' own analysis; TCRdb made them. The sample lists 46,000 or so clones, roughly 16% occurring once.

The sequence came from a female donor with papillary thyroid cancer or a benign thyroid nodule (not recorded which). Some clones in this sample may be carry-over from other donors' samples. Source material: blood. The chain recombines TRBV4-1 with TRBJ2-1; a possible D gene is TRBD1 (6 bases). For the CDR3, the DNA is TGCGCCAGCAGCCAAGATAGGGACACTGGAGACAATGGGCAGTTCTTC. It is translated as CASSQDRDTGDNGQFF.